A selection of T cell receptor beta chains follows, all from one sample in a study of blood T cell repertoires in COVID-19. Sequencing used immunoSEQ multiplex PCR; TCRdb keeps in-frame clones, though not all of them. The sample consists of over 200,000 clones, 70% to 90% of them appearing once. The sample taken for sequencing was PBMCs or T cells enriched from blood (not recorded which). The receptors come from a young man who had recovered from COVID-19. Each CDR3 is given with its conserved first and last residue. A D gene is named only where the DNA matches it firmly. Expanded clones get a size class; other rows say once, few or many, or leave the size out.

size: -; D: -; length: 16; V: TRBV9; J: TRBJ2-3; CDR3: CASSVEWGEGADTQYF; DNA: TGTGCCAGCAGCGTAGAATGGGGAGAGGGGGCAGATACGCAGTATTTT
size: -; D: -; length: 14; V: TRBV7-9; J: TRBJ1-3; CDR3: CASSPGGHGNTIYF; DNA: TGTGCCAGCTCGCCGGGGGGGCACGGAAACACCATATATTTT
size: -; D: TRBD2; length: 13; V: TRBV9; J: TRBJ2-4; CDR3: CASSLELAGVQYF; DNA: TGTGCCAGCAGCCTAGAGCTAGCGGGAGTTCAGTACTTC
size: -; D: -; length: 13; V: TRBV7-9; J: TRBJ1-6; CDR3: CASSLGLRQGLHF; DNA: TGTGCCAGCAGCTTAGGCCTCCGGCAGGGCCTCCACTTT
size: -; D: -; length: 17; V: TRBV7-9; J: TRBJ1-5; CDR3: CASSLEVLEGGNQPQHF; DNA: TGTGCCAGCAGCTTAGAAGTATTAGAGGGTGGCAATCAGCCCCAGCATTTT
size: -; D: TRBD1; length: 15; V: TRBV27; J: TRBJ2-1; CDR3: CASSPSGTAYNEQFF; DNA: TGTGCCAGCAGCCCCTCCGGGACAGCCTACAATGAGCAGTTCTTC
size: -; D: TRBD1; length: 15; V: TRBV6-4; J: TRBJ1-5; CDR3: CASRPTGYSNQPQHF; DNA: TGTGCCAGCAGACCGACAGGGTACAGCAATCAGCCCCAGCATTTT
size: -; D: -; length: 14; V: TRBV30; J: TRBJ1-2; CDR3: CAWSDGVAGVGYTF; DNA: TGTGCCTGGAGTGACGGAGTGGCAGGGGTTGGCTACACCTTC
size: -; D: -; length: 13; V: TRBV7-9; J: TRBJ1-1; CDR3: CASSPAMNTEAFF; DNA: TGTGCCAGCAGCCCAGCGATGAACACTGAAGCTTTCTTT
size: -; D: -; length: 14; V: TRBV15; J: TRBJ1-5; CDR3: CATSSFSGGQPQHF; DNA: TGTGCCACCAGCAGTTTCTCCGGCGGGCAGCCCCAGCATTTT
size: -; D: -; length: 14; V: TRBV7-9; J: TRBJ1-1; CDR3: CASSFSQMNTEAFF; DNA: TGTGCCAGCAGCTTTTCCCAAATGAACACTGAAGCTTTCTTT
size: -; D: TRBD1; length: 13; V: TRBV25-1; J: TRBJ1-1; CDR3: CASLTGTGREAFF; DNA: TGTGCCAGCCTAACCGGGACAGGACGTGAAGCTTTCTTT
size: -; D: -; length: 14; V: TRBV4-1; J: TRBJ1-2; CDR3: CASSQVRETYGYTF; DNA: TGCGCCAGCAGCCAAGTTAGAGAAACCTATGGCTACACCTTC
size: few; D: TRBD1; length: 13; V: TRBV10-3; J: TRBJ1-2; CDR3: CAIRPGGIYGYTF; DNA: TGTGCCATCAGACCAGGGGGGATCTATGGCTACACCTTC
size: -; D: -; length: 13; V: TRBV27; J: TRBJ2-7; CDR3: CASSRRIGYEQYF; DNA: TGTGCCAGCAGTCGGAGGATTGGCTACGAGCAGTACTTC
size: -; D: -; length: 15; V: TRBV5-4; J: TRBJ2-3; CDR3: CASSLKVSGKDTQYF; DNA: TGTGCCAGCAGCTTGAAGGTGTCCGGGAAAGATACGCAGTATTTT
size: -; D: -; length: 12; V: TRBV30; J: TRBJ1-5; CDR3: CAWSPGGGLAHF; DNA: TGTGCCTGGAGCCCTGGGGGGGGGTTGGCGCATTTT
size: -; D: -; length: 15; V: TRBV6-6; J: TRBJ1-2; CDR3: CASSYGRGFASGYTF; DNA: TGTGCCAGCAGTTACGGGCGGGGATTCGCTTCGGGCTACACCTTC
size: -; D: -; length: 15; V: TRBV10-1; J: TRBJ2-2; CDR3: CASSESNRYTGELFF; DNA: TGCGCCAGCAGTGAGTCGAACAGATACACCGGGGAGCTGTTTTTT
size: -; D: -; length: 13; V: TRBV29-1; J: TRBJ2-1; CDR3: CSVQGGSYNEQFF; DNA: TGCAGCGTTCAGGGAGGTTCCTACAATGAGCAGTTCTTC
size: -; D: -; length: 14; V: TRBV7-3; J: TRBJ2-1; CDR3: CASSLSGWADEQFF; DNA: TGTGCCAGCAGCTTATCGGGGTGGGCGGATGAGCAGTTCTTC
size: -; D: TRBD1; length: 14; V: TRBV5-1; J: TRBJ1-4; CDR3: CASRSGTGVEKLFF; DNA: TGCGCCAGCAGATCCGGGACAGGAGTCGAAAAACTGTTTTTT
size: -; D: TRBD1; length: 15; V: TRBV4-1; J: TRBJ1-5; CDR3: CASSHAGTGDQPQHF; DNA: TGCGCCAGCAGCCATGCCGGGACAGGGGATCAGCCCCAGCATTTT
size: -; D: -; length: 11; V: TRBV12-3/TRBV12-4; J: TRBJ2-3; CDR3: CASRRTDTQYF; DNA: TGTGCCAGCAGACGGACAGATACGCAGTATTTT